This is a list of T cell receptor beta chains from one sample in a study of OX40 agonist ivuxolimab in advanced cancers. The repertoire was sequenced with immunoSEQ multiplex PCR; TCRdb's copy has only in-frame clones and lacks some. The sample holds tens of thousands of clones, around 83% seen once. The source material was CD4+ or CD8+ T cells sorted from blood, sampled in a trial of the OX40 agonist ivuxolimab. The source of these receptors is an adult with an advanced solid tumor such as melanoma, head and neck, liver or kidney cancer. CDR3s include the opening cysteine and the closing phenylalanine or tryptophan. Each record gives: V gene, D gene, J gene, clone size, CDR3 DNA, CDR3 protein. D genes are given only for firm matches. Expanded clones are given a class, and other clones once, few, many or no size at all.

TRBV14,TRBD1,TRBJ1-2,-,TGTGCCAGCAGCCAACTGGGACAGCATGGCTACACCTTC,CASSQLGQHGYTF
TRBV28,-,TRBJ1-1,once,TGTGCCAGCAGTTTAAGAGGGTATTACATGAACACTGAAGCTTTCTTT,CASSLRGYYMNTEAFF
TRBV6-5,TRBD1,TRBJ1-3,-,TGTGCCAGCAAGACAGGGACAGGGTCTGGAAACACCATATATTTT,CASKTGTGSGNTIYF
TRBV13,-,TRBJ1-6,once,TGTGCCAGCAGCTCTTCCAACGGGGGCGCGCTTCGAAATTCACCCCTCCACTTT,CASSSSNGGALRNSPLHF
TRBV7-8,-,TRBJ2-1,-,TGTGCCAGCAGCCCTCGGACCAACGAGCAGTTCTTC,CASSPRTNEQFF
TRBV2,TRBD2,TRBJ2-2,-,TGTGCCTCAAGGTTGCGGGGGGGTACCAACACCGGGGAGCTGTTTTTT,CASRLRGGTNTGELFF
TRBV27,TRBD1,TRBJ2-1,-,TGTGCCAGCAGTGCGAGGACAGGCAATGAGCAGTTCTTC,CASSARTGNEQFF
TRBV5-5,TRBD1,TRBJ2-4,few,TGTGCCAGCAGCTTAGGACCGACAGGGGTTCGAAACATTCAGTACTTC,CASSLGPTGVRNIQYF
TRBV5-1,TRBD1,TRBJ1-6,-,TGCGCCAGCAGCTTGGAACAGGGGTATTCACCCCTCCACTTT,CASSLEQGYSPLHF
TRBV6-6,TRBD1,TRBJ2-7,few,TGTGCCAGCAGTCAGGACAGGGCTTACGAGCAGTACTTC,CASSQDRAYEQYF
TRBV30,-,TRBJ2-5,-,TGTGCCTGGAGTGTAGGTGGGACGGAGACCCAGTACTTC,CAWSVGGTETQYF
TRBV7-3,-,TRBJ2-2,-,TGTGCCAGCAGCTTAGACGGTCTGGCCACCGGGGAGCTGTTTTTT,CASSLDGLATGELFF
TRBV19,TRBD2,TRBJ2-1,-,TGTGCCAGCCAACGAAGCGGGATATCGGATAATGAGCAGTTCTTC,CASQRSGISDNEQFF
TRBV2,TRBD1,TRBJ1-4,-,TGTGCCAGCAGTGTCCAGGGACAGGGAAATGAAAAACTGTTTTTT,CASSVQGQGNEKLFF
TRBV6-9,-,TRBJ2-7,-,TGTGCCAGCAGTAAACAGGGAAGCGAGCAGTACTTC,CASSKQGSEQYF
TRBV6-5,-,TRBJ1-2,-,TGTGCCAGCAGTAAGGCCTGGGGATCTAACTATGGCTACACCTTC,CASSKAWGSNYGYTF
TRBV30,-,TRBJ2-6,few,TGTGCCTGGCAGGGGAGGTCTGGGGCCAACGTCCTGACTTTC,CAWQGRSGANVLTF
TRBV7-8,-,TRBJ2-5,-,TGTGCCAGCAGCTTAGGTCGACAGCAAGAGACCCAGTACTTC,CASSLGRQQETQYF
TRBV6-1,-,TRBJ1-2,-,TGTGCCAGCAGGGCACAGGGTCTCGGCTATGGCTACACCTTC,CASRAQGLGYGYTF
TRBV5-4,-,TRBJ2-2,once,TGTGCCAGCAGCACCCAGCGTGGGGGGAAGAGGACCGGGGAGCTGTTTTTT,CASSTQRGGKRTGELFF
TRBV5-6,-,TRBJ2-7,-,TGTGCCAGCAGCTTGGTACAGGGAGACGAGCAGTACTTC,CASSLVQGDEQYF
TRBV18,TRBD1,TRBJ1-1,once,TGTGCCAGCTCACCGACAGGGGCGGGTGGTACTGAAGCTTTCTTT,CASSPTGAGGTEAFF
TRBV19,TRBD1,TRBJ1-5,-,TGTGCCAGTAGGACAGGGTACCAGCCCCAGCATTTT,CASRTGYQPQHF
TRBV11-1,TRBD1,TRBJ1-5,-,TGTGCCAGCAGCCGGGACAGAGGCAATCAGCCCCAGCATTTT,CASSRDRGNQPQHF
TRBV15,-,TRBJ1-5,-,TGTGCCACCAGCAGAGTTTCACGGGGCAATCAGCCCCAGCATTTT,CATSRVSRGNQPQHF
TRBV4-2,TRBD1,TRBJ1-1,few,TGTGCCAGCAGCCAGGCCGGGACAGGGGGAACTGAAGCTTTCTTT,CASSQAGTGGTEAFF
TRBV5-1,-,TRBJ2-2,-,TGCGCCAGCAGCTTGGTGGCAGTGAACACCGGGGAGCTGTTTTTT,CASSLVAVNTGELFF
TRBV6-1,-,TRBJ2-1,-,TGTGCCAGCAGTGAGGGCACTGCGTACTACAATGAGCAGTTCTTC,CASSEGTAYYNEQFF
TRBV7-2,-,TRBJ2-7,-,TGTGCCAGCAGCTTAGGGTACAGGGTGGCAAACGAGCAGTACTTC,CASSLGYRVANEQYF
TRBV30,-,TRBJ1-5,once,TGTGCCTGGAGTGTACGTGCGGGGAATCAGCCCCAGCATTTT,CAWSVRAGNQPQHF
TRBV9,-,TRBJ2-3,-,TGTGCCAGCAGCGTAGGAAGGAGCAACACAGATACGCAGTATTTT,CASSVGRSNTDTQYF
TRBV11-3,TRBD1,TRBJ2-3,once,TGTGCCAGCAGCGCGGGACAGGGAAACACAGATACGCAGTATTTT,CASSAGQGNTDTQYF
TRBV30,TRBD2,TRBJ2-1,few,TGTGCCTGGAGTATCGGCGGGAGTAGGGCACACAGTGAGCAGTTCTTC,CAWSIGGSRAHSEQFF
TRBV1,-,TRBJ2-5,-,TGCACCAGCCCAGGACAGATGGAAGAGACCCAGTACTTC,CTSPGQMEETQYF
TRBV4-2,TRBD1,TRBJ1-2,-,TGTGCCAGCAGCCACCGGGACAGGGTTGACTATGGCTACACCTTC,CASSHRDRVDYGYTF
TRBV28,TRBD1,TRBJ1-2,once,TGTGCCAGCAGTTGGACAGGGCTCTATGGCTACACCTTC,CASSWTGLYGYTF
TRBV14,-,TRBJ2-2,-,TGTGCCAGCAGCCCCCAAGTTGGGCGGGGGCCTTACCCAGGGGAGCTGTTTTTT,CASSPQVGRGPYPGELFF
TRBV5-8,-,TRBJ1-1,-,TGTGCCAGCAGCTTGTTCGGCAGGGTAAGGACTGAAGCTTTCTTT,CASSLFGRVRTEAFF
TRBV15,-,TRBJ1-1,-,TGTGCCACCAGCAGAGGGCTGGGCACTGAAGCTTTCTTT,CATSRGLGTEAFF
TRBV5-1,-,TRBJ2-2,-,TGCGCCAGCAGCTTGGCCGCGACACCCACCGGGGAGCTGTTTTTT,CASSLAATPTGELFF
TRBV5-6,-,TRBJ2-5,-,TGTGCCAGCAGCTTGAGGTCCGCCAAGGCCCAGTACTTC,CASSLRSAKAQYF
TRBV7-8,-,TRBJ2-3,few,TGTGCCAGCAGCTTCGCTGGGGTGGGCGCAGATACGCAGTATTTT,CASSFAGVGADTQYF
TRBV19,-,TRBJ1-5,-,TGTGCCAGTAGTATAGTGTATAGTAGCAATCAGCCCCAGCATTTT,CASSIVYSSNQPQHF
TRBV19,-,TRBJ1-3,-,TGTGCCAGTAGTCGACCTCGAGACGGGAACTCTGGAAACACCATATATTTT,CASSRPRDGNSGNTIYF
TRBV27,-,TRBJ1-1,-,TGTGCCAGCAGTTTAAAATCTGTGAACACTGAAGCTTTCTTT,CASSLKSVNTEAFF